A selection of T cell receptor beta chains follows, all from one sample in a study of CD8+ T cells in alopecia areata. Repertoires were generated with immunoSEQ multiplex PCR, while TCRdb's copy carries only in-frame clones and drops some. The data contain roughly 30,000 clones, 62% of them singletons. The material sequenced was NKG2D-high CD8+ T cells sorted from blood. The source of these receptors is a human donor with alopecia areata. Both conserved end residues are trimmed from each CDR3. The listing skips clone size in some rows; elsewhere it reads once, few, many or a size class.

clone size	V gene	J gene	CDR3 length	CDR3 protein
NA	TRBV14	TRBJ2-7	14	ASSQGPRDGAYEQY
once	TRBV18	TRBJ2-5	12	ASSPSPGAETQY
once	TRBV2	TRBJ1-3	12	AVDRTGSGNTIY
NA	TRBV19	TRBJ1-5	13	ASSIWGRGHQPQH
NA	TRBV13	TRBJ2-5	12	ASTAGGFQETQY
few	TRBV28	TRBJ2-1	16	ASSSPLNLAGTYGEQF
few	TRBV29-1	TRBJ2-7	10	SVAGTDYEQY
few	TRBV19	TRBJ2-2	14	ASSIPGTVNTGELF
NA	TRBV27	TRBJ2-7	13	ASSFGGWSSYEQY
NA	TRBV6-5	TRBJ2-1	14	ASSYEGGSGYNEQF
NA	TRBV6-5	TRBJ2-7	12	ASSPRPYSYEQY
NA	TRBV6-6	TRBJ2-7	13	ASSRLTGPSYEQY
NA	TRBV4-1	TRBJ2-1	14	ASSQLTSGGHNEQF
NA	TRBV7-9	TRBJ2-7	13	ASSLGTSGSLEQY
NA	TRBV2	TRBJ2-5	12	ASTPWRNQETQY